This TCR beta chain emerged from a study of cytomegalovirus exposure and HLA in healthy donors. Researchers ran the PCR with 60 Vbeta and 13 Jbeta primers. The assay was immunoSEQ multiplex PCR, and TCRdb's table has in-frame clones only and misses some. Of 100,000 to 150,000 clones in the sample, over 70% were seen once. CDR1 SGHRS and CDR2 YFSETQ come from the germline V gene. V lost 1 base and J 4 bases, leaving 16 bases between the germline ends. The CDR3 loop spans 16 amino acids. This sequence was found in a woman aged 35 to 49 in good health and CMV-seronegative. V is TRBV5-1 and J is TRBJ2-3; D is uncertain. Sequenced sample: PBMCs. CDR3 in DNA: TGCGCCAGCAGCTTGAAGAGCCTCTATATGCCAGATACGCAGTATTTT. Its translation: CASSLKSLYMPDTQYF.